Following are 27 T cell receptor beta chains from one sample sequenced in a study of glioma-infiltrating T cells after dendritic cell vaccination listed by TCRdb under 2016. Libraries were constructed by the immunoSEQ multiplex PCR assay. The clones in this table, taken by TCRdb from immuneACCESS, are in-frame only. Not every clone is retained; where verified, under half of the shortfall comes from an unresolved V gene, and the cause of the rest is unknown. The sample table lists about 65,000 clones, roughly 86% of them with a count of one. Under 14% of the sample is held by the ten biggest clonotypes. The label giving this sample's time point can be read as: after dendritic cell vaccination, including at tumor progression/relapse. Sequenced material: blood, taken after dendritic cell vaccination. The receptors come from a human donor with glioblastoma.

This chain joins TRBV19 and TRBJ2-2; D remains ambiguous. The CDR3 has 15 residues. CDR1 is LNHDA, CDR2 SQIVND, per germline (reference sequence). Trimming cost V 8 bases and J 4 bases, with 17 bases left between them. CDR3: CASSYLATVTGELFF. In DNA, the CDR3 is TGTGCCAGTTCGTATTTGGCAACCGTCACCGGGGAGCTGTTTTTT.

The chain recombines TRBV27 with TRBJ2-7; TRBD1 matches 7 bases. Germline assignment: CDR1 MNHEY and CDR2 SMNVEV (reference sequence). The CDR3 is 16 residues long. V trimming: 0 bases; J trimming: 4 bases; junction bases outside the gene matches: 9. CDR3 nucleotide sequence: TGTGCCAGCAGTTTATCACAGGGGTACCCTGGGTACGAGCAGTACTTC. It specifies CASSLSQGYPGYEQYF.

CDR3 protein: CASSYSVFDYEQYF. For the CDR3, the DNA is TGTGCCAGCAGTTACTCGGTCTTTGATTACGAGCAGTACTTC. The chain couples TRBV6-6 to TRBJ2-5; D is ambiguous. The better agreement between TRBJ2-7 and the DNA end casts doubt on the J call. The CDR3 totals 14 residues. Germline V CDR1 and CDR2: MNHNY, SVGAGI (reference sequence).

The V call is TRBV5-1, the J call TRBJ2-2, with 8 bases identical to TRBD1. From germline, CDR1 is SGHRS and CDR2 YFSETQ. V dropped 4 bases and J dropped 2; count of bases not matched to a gene: 4. The CDR3 loop spans 15 amino acids. CDR3: CASSPGQGNTGELFF. The DNA for the CDR3 is TGCGCCAGCAGCCCCGGACAGGGTAACACCGGGGAGCTGTTTTTT.

This clone was picked up one time. The V and J genes are TRBV4-3 and TRBJ1-6; perhaps TRBD1 as D (6 bases). This CDR3 contains 15 residues. Deletions cut 3 bases from V and 1 base from J, with 7 bases between. Germline CDR1 is LGHNA and CDR2 is YSLEER. The CDR3 reads CASSQDSSYNSPLHF. DNA for the CDR3: TGCGCCAGCAGCCAGGACAGTTCCTATAATTCACCCCTCCACTTT.

This clone was recorded only once. The chain joins TRBV2 to TRBJ2-7; TRBD2 is a possible D gene (6 bases). Looked up from germline, CDR1 is SNHLY and CDR2 is FYNNEI. The CDR3 is 13 amino acids. Trimming stripped 5 bases from V and 2 bases from J, with 10 bases between. CDR3 coding DNA: TGTGCCAGCAGTCGGGACTGGACCTACGAGCAGTACTTC. It codes for CASSRDWTYEQYF.

The V gene is TRBV6-5, the J gene TRBJ2-7; weak D call: TRBD2 (6 bases). The germline CDR1 and CDR2 sequences are MNHEY and SVGAGI. V was cut by 6 bases and J by 1 base, with 13 bases left in between. The CDR3 is made up of 14 amino acids. CDR3: CASRGRRASYEQYF. In DNA form, the CDR3 reads TGTGCCAGCAGGGGGAGGCGGGCATCCTACGAGCAGTACTTC.

The rearrangement links TRBV7-2 to TRBJ2-3; 7 nucleotides align to TRBD2. This CDR3 is built from 15 residues. V dropped 3 bases and J dropped 1; count of bases not matched to a gene: 4. Germline CDR1 SGHTA, CDR2 FQGNSA. The CDR3 DNA follows: TGTGCCAGCAGCTTTCTGGGGGGGGGCACAGATACGCAGTATTTT. Its translation is CASSFLGGGTDTQYF.

The chain employs TRBV27 and TRBJ1-5, with 8 bases identical to TRBD1. The CDR3 spans 15 residues. The germline V gene encodes CDR1 MNHEY and CDR2 SMNVEV (reference sequence). V lost 5 bases and J lost 0; bases outside the gene matches: 3. The CDR3 here is CASSGTGYSNQPQHF. CDR3 bases: TGTGCCAGCAGTGGGACAGGTTATAGCAATCAGCCCCAGCATTTT.

The V gene is TRBV30, the J gene TRBJ1-6; D is unclear. The germline V gene encodes CDR1 GTSNPN and CDR2 SVGIG (reference sequence). V lost 2 bases, J lost 10 bases, and 9 bases lay in between. The CDR3 sequence is 12 residues long. CDR3: CAWSKSTSPLHF. The CDR3 DNA reads as TGTGCCTGGAGTAAAAGTACATCACCCCTCCACTTT.

This clone was seen a few times. The chain carries TRBV18 and TRBJ1-1; 10 bases line up with TRBD1. The CDR3 has 14 amino acids. Trimming took 6 bases from V and 3 from J; bases not matched to a gene: 4. CDR1 is KGHSH, CDR2 LQKENI, per germline. CDR3 residues: CASSLGQGDTEAFF. The CDR3 coding sequence is TGTGCCAGCTCCCTAGGACAGGGGGACACTGAAGCTTTCTTT.

Sample share makes this clone medium-sized. The rearrangement joins TRBV6-6 to TRBJ1-1; D remains unclear. The V end was cut by 4 bases, the J end by 3 bases, with 9 bases between. From germline, CDR1 is MNHNY and CDR2 SVGAGI (reference sequence). CDR3 size: 13 residues. CDR3 protein: CASSSEDYTEAFF. CDR3 DNA: TGTGCCAGCAGTTCCGAGGACTACACTGAAGCTTTCTTT.

The chain uses TRBV10-3 and TRBJ2-7; 8 positions agree with TRBD1. Trimming removed 2 bases from V and 5 bases from J; junction bases left unmatched: 11. This CDR3 is built from 16 residues. The germline V gene has CDR1 ENHRY and CDR2 SYGVKD. For the CDR3, the DNA is TGTGCCATCAGTGAGCCGAAGACAGGGGCGAATCACGAGCAGTACTTC. Translated, it gives CAISEPKTGANHEQYF.

The rearrangement joins TRBV7-2 to TRBJ2-7, with 7 bases aligning to TRBD1. CDR1 is SGHTA, CDR2 FQGNSA, per germline. CDR3 size: 12 residues. V trimming: 4 bases; J trimming: 6 bases; junction bases outside the gene matches: 3. The CDR3 here is CASSSGTVEQYF. In DNA form, the CDR3 reads TGTGCCAGCAGCTCGGGGACAGTCGAGCAGTACTTC.

J is TRBJ2-5 and V is TRBV5-4; TRBD2 matches at 9 bases. The CDR3 runs to 15 residues. The junction had 2 bases not matched to a gene; V was cut back by 0 bases and J by 2 bases. Germline assignment: CDR1 SGHNT and CDR2 YYREEE (reference sequence). The CDR3 region has the DNA TGTGCCAGCAGCTTGGCTAGCGGGATACAAGAGACCCAGTACTTC. Amino acid sequence: CASSLASGIQETQYF.

The V call is TRBV18, the J call TRBJ2-3; D is possibly TRBD1 (6 bases). The germline V gene encodes CDR1 KGHSH and CDR2 LQKENI. The CDR3 totals 17 residues. Between the trimmed V and J ends, which lost 4 bases and 2 bases, there was a span of 19 bases. The CDR3, as DNA: TGTGCCAGCTCACTGGGGCCAGGGGCTCCCATCACAGATACGCAGTATTTT. This gives the protein CASSLGPGAPITDTQYF.

The chain links TRBV6-4 to TRBJ2-1; TRBD2 matches 10 bases. The CDR3 has 15 amino acids. J gave up 4 bases and V 0 bases, and 0 bases lay outside the gene matches. CDR1 and CDR2 from the germline V gene are MRHNA and SNTAGT. DNA for the CDR3: TGTGCCAGCAGTGACTCAGCGGGGGGGTACAATGAGCAGTTCTTC. Its protein product is CASSDSAGGYNEQFF.

The chain is built from TRBV4-1 and TRBJ2-7, with D possibly being TRBD2 (6 bases). Trimming removed 4 bases from V and 5 bases from J, with 15 bases in between. Germline CDR1 reads MGHRA; CDR2 reads YSYEKL. The CDR3 length is 14 residues. CDR3 in DNA: TGCGCCAGCAGCCCTCCTCGCGGGGATCACGAGCAGTACTTC. Translated: CASSPPRGDHEQYF.

The genes are TRBV2 and TRBJ2-5, with D perhaps TRBD2 (7 bases). Germline values: CDR1 SNHLY, CDR2 FYNNEI. CDR3 length: 15 amino acids. V was clipped by 8 bases and J by 5 bases, with 21 bases between them. This CDR3 is CASRSGGATWETQYF. For the CDR3, the DNA is TGTGCCAGCCGGAGTGGGGGGGCAACGTGGGAGACCCAGTACTTC.

The chain is built from TRBV2 and TRBJ2-4; tentative D call: TRBD2 (5 bases). CDR1 SNHLY and CDR2 FYNNEI come from the germline V gene. V gave up 0 bases and J gave up 6 bases, with 9 bases separating them. CDR3 size: 14 residues. The CDR3 nucleotides are TGTGCCAGCAGTGAAGCCCGAGGGCCAAACATTCAGTACTTC. It specifies CASSEARGPNIQYF.

This clone has just a few counts. The chain couples TRBV6-5 to TRBJ1-2; D gene uncertain. The CDR3 covers 13 residues. V dropped 2 bases and J dropped 1 base, with 5 bases sitting between them. Germline CDR1 reads MNHEY; CDR2 reads SVGAGI. The DNA of the CDR3 is TGTGCCAGCAGTTACGAGCTTAACTATGGCTACACCTTC. This sequence encodes CASSYELNYGYTF.

V usage is TRBV6-6 and J usage is TRBJ2-7; D possibly corresponds to TRBD2 (5 bases). CDR3 length: 15 amino acids. Trimming pared 8 bases from V and 0 bases from J, leaving 17 bases between. Germline V lookup: CDR1 MNHNY, CDR2 SVGAGI (reference sequence). The CDR3, as DNA: TGTGCCAGCGGCTTAGGAGCGGATAACTCCTACGAGCAGTACTTC. Amino acids: CASGLGADNSYEQYF.

The CDR3 is CASSTTGGDEKLFF. CDR3 DNA sequence: TGCGCCAGCAGTACGACAGGGGGCGATGAAAAACTGTTTTTT. The gene calls are TRBV5-1 and TRBJ1-4; 10 bases fit TRBD1. Germline lookup yields CDR1 SGHRS and CDR2 YFSETQ. This CDR3 region has 14 residues. The V and J ends lost 5 bases and 6 bases, in that order; junction bases with no gene match: 4.

The rearrangement uses TRBV5-4 and TRBJ1-1; 7 bases fit TRBD1. Germline values: CDR1 SGHNT, CDR2 YYREEE (reference sequence). V was pared by 0 bases and J by 8 bases, with 10 bases of the junction left unmatched. This CDR3 contains 15 residues. The CDR3, as DNA: TGTGCCAGCAGCTTGGGACAGGGAGCGTCTGGCGAAGCTTTCTTT. This translates into CASSLGQGASGEAFF.

About this clone: This sample also contains other DNA sequences that code for the same CDR3. V and J are TRBV4-3 and TRBJ1-6, with a possible D match to TRBD1 (5 bases). From germline, CDR1 is LGHNA and CDR2 YSLEER. V was pared by 0 bases and J by 4 bases, with 7 bases between. This CDR3 contains 15 residues. DNA of the CDR3: TGCGCCAGCAGCCAAGATCAGGGATATAATTCACCCCTCCACTTT. As protein: CASSQDQGYNSPLHF.

This chain links TRBV5-1 with TRBJ1-3, with TRBD1 matching 7 bases. Looked up from germline, CDR1 is SGHRS and CDR2 is YFSETQ. The CDR3 is 16 residues long. J gave up 0 bases and V 4 bases, and 7 bases lay outside the gene matches. CDR3 in DNA: TGCGCCAGCAGCCTCTCCGGGACAGTCTCTGGAAACACCATATATTTT. Encoded protein: CASSLSGTVSGNTIYF.

The sample holds one count of this clone. This chain joins TRBV4-1 and TRBJ2-3; 7 positions match TRBD2. V shed 4 bases, J shed 2 bases, and the junction held 6 bases outside the gene matches. From germline, CDR1 is MGHRA and CDR2 YSYEKL. The CDR3 is 15 amino acids. The CDR3 is CASSPSSGSTDTQYF. The CDR3, as DNA: TGCGCCAGCAGCCCCTCTAGCGGATCCACAGATACGCAGTATTTT.